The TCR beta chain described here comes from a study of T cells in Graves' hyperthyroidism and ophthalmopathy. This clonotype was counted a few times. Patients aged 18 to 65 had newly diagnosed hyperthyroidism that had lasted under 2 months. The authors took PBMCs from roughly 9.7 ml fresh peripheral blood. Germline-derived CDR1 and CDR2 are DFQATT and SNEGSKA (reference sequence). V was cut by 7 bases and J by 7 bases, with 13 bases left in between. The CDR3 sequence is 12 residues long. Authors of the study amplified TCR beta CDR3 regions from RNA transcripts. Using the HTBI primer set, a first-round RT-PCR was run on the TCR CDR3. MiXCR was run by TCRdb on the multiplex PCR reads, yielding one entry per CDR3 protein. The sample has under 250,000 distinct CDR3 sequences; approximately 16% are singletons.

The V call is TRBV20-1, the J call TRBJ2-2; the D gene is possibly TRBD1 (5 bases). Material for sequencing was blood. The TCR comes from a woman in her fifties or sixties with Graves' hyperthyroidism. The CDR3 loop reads CSVKGSGGELFF. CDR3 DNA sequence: TGCAGTGTGAAGGGGTCTGGCGGGGAGCTGTTTTTT.